The 14 T cell receptor beta chains presented below share a single source sample, sequenced in a study of identifying expanded T cells in peripheral blood. Profiled with immunoSEQ multiplex PCR; TCRdb holds only in-frame clones, not every one. The repertoire holds some 90,000 clones, approximately 86% seen once, with over 5% in the top ten. Source material: blood. The receptors derive from a person aged 18-70 years in good health.

The genes are TRBV30 and TRBJ2-3; no firm D call. V was trimmed by 5 bases and J by 2 bases, leaving 5 bases between them. Germline V gives CDR1 GTSNPN, CDR2 SVGIG (reference sequence). The CDR3 length is 11 residues. CDR3 region: CAWGYTDTQYF. The CDR3 nucleotides are TGTGCCTGGGGATACACAGATACGCAGTATTTT.

The chain carries TRBV2 and TRBJ2-2; D remains unclear. Germline V gene lookup returns CDR1 SNHLY and CDR2 FYNNEI. The CDR3 is 15 amino acids. Trimming left V 2 bases short and J 2 bases short, with 9 bases between. As DNA, the CDR3 is TGTGCCAGCAGTGAAAATTTGGTAAACACCGGGGAGCTGTTTTTT. Its translation is CASSENLVNTGELFF. Complete variable domain (other parts from reference TRBV2 and TRBJ2-2): EPEVTQTPSHQVTQMGQEVILRCVPISNHLYFYWYRQILGQKVEFLVSFYNNEISEKSEIFDDQFSVERPDGSNFTLKIRSTKLEDSAMYFCASSENLVNTGELFFGEGSRLTVL.

The V gene is TRBV11-2, the J gene TRBJ1-2; a possible D gene is TRBD1 (5 bases). The germline V and J ends were trimmed by 3 bases and 5 bases, with 7 bases remaining between them. The germline CDR1 and CDR2 sequences are SGHAT and FQNNGV. The CDR3 extends over 12 amino acids. CDR3 loop: CASSLEGYGYTF. In nucleotides, the CDR3 is TGTGCCAGCAGCTTGGAGGGGTATGGCTACACCTTC.

This chain uses TRBV7-9 with TRBJ2-1; 9 nucleotides agree with TRBD2. In germline, CDR1 is SEHNR, CDR2 FQNEAQ (reference sequence). The CDR3 totals 18 residues. Unmatched junction bases numbered 15, after V lost 5 bases and J lost 4 bases. The CDR3 sequence: CASSTFSGGPAFYNEQFF. CDR3 sequence (DNA): TGTGCCAGCAGCACCTTTAGCGGGGGCCCAGCTTTTTACAATGAGCAGTTCTTC.

Only a few counts were recorded for this clone. The rearrangement uses TRBV7-2 and TRBJ1-2, with 10 bases matching TRBD1. The CDR3 runs 15 residues. The V and J ends lost 5 bases and 7 bases, in that order; junction bases with no gene match: 10. Germline V gene data show CDR1 as SGHTA and CDR2 as FQGNSA. CDR3 loop: CASSAPGTGVRGYTF. The CDR3 DNA reads as TGTGCCAGCAGCGCTCCCGGGACAGGGGTGCGTGGCTACACCTTC.

The V and J genes are TRBV7-9 and TRBJ2-7; 8 bases line up with TRBD1. The CDR3 is 14 residues long. Trimming took 4 bases from V and 2 from J; bases not matched to a gene: 4. Germline lookup yields CDR1 SEHNR and CDR2 FQNEAQ (reference sequence). The CDR3 protein is CASSSGQGTYEQYF. The CDR3 coding sequence is TGTGCCAGCAGCTCCGGACAGGGAACCTACGAGCAGTACTTC.

The J gene is TRBJ1-2, the V gene TRBV4-1; D perhaps matches TRBD1 (6 bases). Per germline, CDR1 MGHRA and CDR2 YSYEKL. Trimming removed 3 bases at V and 6 bases at J, with 23 bases between. This CDR3 comprises 17 residues. This CDR3 is CASSHMGRGTLLNGYTF. The CDR3 DNA reads as TGCGCCAGCAGCCACATGGGGAGGGGGACGTTGTTGAATGGCTACACCTTC.

V is TRBV21-1 and J is TRBJ1-6. TRBV21-1 is a pseudogene segment. The length of the CDR3 is 15 residues. CDR3 amino acids: CASSKRTVGNSPLHF. DNA of the CDR3: TGTGCCAGCAGCAAACGGACCGTTGGTAATTCACCCCTCCACTTT.

Concerning this clone itself: One junction end disagrees with the germline gene, perhaps due to a read error. J is TRBJ1-1 and V is TRBV7-9; D call uncertain. The CDR3 has 14 residues. Per germline, CDR1 SEHNR and CDR2 FQNEAQ (reference sequence). CDR3 loop: CASSSARGNAEAFF. CDR3 DNA sequence: TGTGCCAGCAGCTCGGCTCGTGGGAACGCTGAAGCTTTCTTT. The whole variable domain, filled in from reference TRBV7-9 and TRBJ1-1, reads DTGVSQNPRHKITKRGQNVTFRCDPISEHNRLYWYRQTLGQGPEFLTYFQNEAQLEKSRLLSDRFSAERPKGSFSTLEIQRTEQGDSAMYLCASSSARGNAEAFFGQGTRLTVV.

The J gene is TRBJ1-6, the V gene TRBV11-2, with D unclear. The CDR3 spans 14 residues. The V gene lost 2 bases and the J gene lost 7 bases, with 9 bases spanning the gap. From germline, CDR1 is SGHAT and CDR2 FQNNGV. This chain's CDR3 is CASSLLSTNSPLHF. CDR3 nucleotide sequence: TGTGCCAGCAGCTTACTTAGCACAAATTCACCCCTCCACTTT.

The chain has TRBV11-3 and TRBJ1-1; 8 bases are a match to TRBD1. The V segment lost 0 bases and the J segment 1 base; nucleotides outside the gene matches: 16. The CDR3 spans 20 residues. Germline loops: CDR1 SGHNT, CDR2 YENEEA. The DNA of the CDR3 is TGTGCCAGCAGCTTAGATGTACTTTTTGTTGGGACAGGTCAGAACACTGAAGCTTTCTTT. Its protein is CASSLDVLFVGTGQNTEAFF.

The rearrangement links TRBV7-2 to TRBJ2-5; D remains unclear. CDR1 is SGHTA and CDR2 is FQGNSA in the germline V gene. The V and J ends lost 2 bases and 1 base respectively, with 8 bases between them. The length of the CDR3 is 14 residues. The CDR3 bases are TGTGCCAGCAGCTTAACGGGTTTCCAAGAGACCCAGTACTTC. It encodes CASSLTGFQETQYF.

This clone is a singleton in its sample. The CDR3 DNA reads as TGTGCCAGCTTTAACCCGTATCCGTATGGCTACACCTTC. Translating gives CASFNPYPYGYTF. The V gene is TRBV6-1, the J gene TRBJ1-2; D is unresolved. CDR3 size: 13 residues. Germline V gene sequence: CDR1 MNHNS, CDR2 SASEGT. V lost 8 bases and J 5 bases, leaving 15 bases between the germline ends.

The chain joins TRBV11-2 to TRBJ2-2, with D perhaps matching TRBD1 (6 bases). Looked up from germline, CDR1 is SGHAT and CDR2 is FQNNGV. V shed 5 bases and J shed 1 base, with 14 bases lying between them. The CDR3 runs to 16 residues. The CDR3 DNA reads TGTGCCAGCAGCCCGACAGGCATCGGGAACACCGGGGAGCTGTTTTTT. It codes for CASSPTGIGNTGELFF.